One and the same sample provided the 8 T cell receptor beta chains below, sequenced in a study of T cell responses to AZD1222 COVID-19 vaccine. The data were produced by immunoSEQ multiplex PCR, yet TCRdb's version contains in-frame clones alone and is incomplete. This table has tens of thousands of clones, around 83% appearing once. Sequencing used peripheral blood, obtained on day 0 of AZD1222 vaccination. The source is an adult in good health.

The chain has TRBV2 and TRBJ1-6; D possibly corresponds to TRBD1 (5 bases). CDR1 SNHLY and CDR2 FYNNEI come from the germline V gene. The CDR3 covers 14 residues. The V end was cut by 8 bases, the J end by 6 bases, with 14 bases between. The CDR3 bases are TGTGCCAGCCGATCAGGGTTCCTTAATTCACCCCTCCACTTT. Amino acid sequence: CASRSGFLNSPLHF.

The table lists this clone with a few counts. The rearrangement links TRBV27 to TRBJ2-5; a possible D gene is TRBD2 (6 bases). The CDR3 is 14 residues long. V was trimmed by 3 bases and J by 1 base, leaving 9 bases between them. Per the germline V gene, CDR1 is MNHEY and CDR2 is SMNVEV (reference sequence). DNA for the CDR3: TGTGCCAGCAGTTTTGGGCGGGGCCAAGAGACCCAGTACTTC. It is translated as CASSFGRGQETQYF.

This clone appeared once. This chain joins TRBV7-2 and TRBJ1-5; 9 bases fit TRBD1. Unmatched junction bases numbered 4, after V lost 3 bases and J lost 4 bases. The germline V gene encodes CDR1 SGHTA and CDR2 FQGNSA. The CDR3 loop spans 15 amino acids. The CDR3 sequence: CASSFIQGANQPQHF. CDR3 nucleotides: TGTGCCAGCAGCTTCATACAGGGGGCAAATCAGCCCCAGCATTTT. The entire variable domain, with the rest obtained from reference TRBV7-2 and TRBJ1-5, is as follows: GAGVSQSPSNKVTEKGKDVELRCDPISGHTALYWYRQSLGQGLEFLIYFQGNSAPDKSGLPSDRFSAERTGGSVSTLTIQRTQQEDSAVYLCASSFIQGANQPQHFGDGTRLSIL.

V and J are TRBV9 and TRBJ1-5; no reliable D call. Germline CDR1 is SGDLS and CDR2 is YYNGEE. The CDR3 has 16 amino acids. With 0 bases removed from V and 4 bases from J, the gap between germline ends came to 14 bases. In DNA form, the CDR3 reads TGTGCCAGCAGCGTAGGTGTAGGGCTGGAGAATCAGCCCCAGCATTTT. Translated: CASSVGVGLENQPQHF.

The chain combines TRBV14 with TRBJ1-2; D is undetermined. The V end was cut by 1 base, the J end by 2 bases, with 8 bases between. Germline CDR1 and CDR2: SGHDN and FVKESK. The CDR3 is 14 residues long. In DNA form, the CDR3 reads TGTGCCAGCAGCCAAGTGGCAGTCAACTATGGCTACACCTTC. It translates to CASSQVAVNYGYTF.

This clone was recorded once. The chain couples TRBV6-5 to TRBJ1-2; TRBD1 matches 9 bases. The V segment lost 6 bases and the J segment 5 bases; nucleotides outside the gene matches: 10. There are 15 residues in the CDR3. From germline, CDR1 is MNHEY and CDR2 SVGAGI. CDR3 amino acids: CASSPAGQGSYGYTF. In DNA form, the CDR3 reads TGTGCCAGCAGCCCGGCGGGACAGGGCTCTTATGGCTACACCTTC.

This clone was detected a few times. J is TRBJ2-7 and V is TRBV19; a possible D gene is TRBD1 (5 bases). V dropped 7 bases and J dropped 2 bases, with 18 bases sitting between them. The CDR3 covers 15 residues. Germline lookup yields CDR1 LNHDA and CDR2 SQIVND (reference sequence). CDR3 nucleotide sequence: TGTGCCAGTAACGCTAGGGGCCAGGGAACCTACGAGCAGTACTTC. The encoded protein is CASNARGQGTYEQYF.

The count of this clone is one. The chain uses TRBV10-3 and TRBJ1-4; tentative D call: TRBD1 (6 bases). The CDR3 consists of 14 residues. The V end was cut by 2 bases, the J end by 10 bases, with 14 bases between. Germline CDR1 is ENHRY and CDR2 is SYGVKD. The CDR3 loop reads CAISEDRTRVKLFF. CDR3 bases: TGTGCCATCAGTGAGGACAGGACGCGGGTAAAACTGTTTTTT.